This TCR beta chain was recovered during a study of blood T cell repertoires in COVID-19. As for the study in general: PBMCs, B-cell-depleted T cells, or T cells provided the cDNA or gDNA that made up the material.

The CDR3 extends over 12 amino acids. CDR1 and CDR2 from the germline V gene are LGHNA and YNFKEQ. Trimming shortened V by 0 bases and J by 7 bases, and 4 bases separated the two germline ends. TCRdb's table, derived via immunoSEQ multiplex PCR, lists solely in-frame clones and lacks some. Of roughly 88,000 clones listed, approximately 90% are singletons. Sequencing was performed on peripheral blood. The V gene is TRBV4-2, the J gene TRBJ2-1, with D hard to call. This TCR was recovered from a woman aged 45-65 years in a cohort sampled during active COVID-19. In DNA, the CDR3 is TGTGCCAGCAGCCAAGACCGGAATGAGCAGTTCTTC. Its protein product is CASSQDRNEQFF.